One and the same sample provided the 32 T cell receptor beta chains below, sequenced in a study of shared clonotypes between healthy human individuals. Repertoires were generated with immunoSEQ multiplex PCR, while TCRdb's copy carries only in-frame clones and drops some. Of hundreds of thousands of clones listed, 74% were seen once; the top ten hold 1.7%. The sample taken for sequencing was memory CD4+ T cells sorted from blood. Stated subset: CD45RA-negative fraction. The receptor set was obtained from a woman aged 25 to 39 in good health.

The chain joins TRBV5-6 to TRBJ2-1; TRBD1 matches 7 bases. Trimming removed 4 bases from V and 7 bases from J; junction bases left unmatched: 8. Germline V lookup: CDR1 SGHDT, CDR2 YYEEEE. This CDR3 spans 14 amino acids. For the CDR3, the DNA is TGTGCCAGCAGCCCAATGACAGGGTTTAATGAGCAGTTCTTC. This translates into CASSPMTGFNEQFF.

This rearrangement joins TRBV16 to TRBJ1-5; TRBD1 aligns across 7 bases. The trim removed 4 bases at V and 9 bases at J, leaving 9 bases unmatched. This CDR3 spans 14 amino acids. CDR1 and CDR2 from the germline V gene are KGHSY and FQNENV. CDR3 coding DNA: TGTGCCAGCAGCCGACAGGGCGGGGACGGGCCCCAGCATTTT. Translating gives CASSRQGGDGPQHF.

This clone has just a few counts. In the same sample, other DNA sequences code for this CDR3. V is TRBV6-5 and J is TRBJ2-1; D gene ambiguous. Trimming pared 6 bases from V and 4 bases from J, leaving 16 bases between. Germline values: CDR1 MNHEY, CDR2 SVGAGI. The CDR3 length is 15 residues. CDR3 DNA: TGTGCCAGCAGCAGAGGAACAGTCCTTTACAATGAGCAGTTCTTC. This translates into CASSRGTVLYNEQFF.

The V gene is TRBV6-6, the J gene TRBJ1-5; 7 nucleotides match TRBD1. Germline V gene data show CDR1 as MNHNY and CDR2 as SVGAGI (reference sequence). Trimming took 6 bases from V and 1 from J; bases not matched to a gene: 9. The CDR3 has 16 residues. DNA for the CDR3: TGTGCCAGCAGATCTAACAGGGGAGGCAGCAATCAGCCCCAGCATTTT. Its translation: CASRSNRGGSNQPQHF.

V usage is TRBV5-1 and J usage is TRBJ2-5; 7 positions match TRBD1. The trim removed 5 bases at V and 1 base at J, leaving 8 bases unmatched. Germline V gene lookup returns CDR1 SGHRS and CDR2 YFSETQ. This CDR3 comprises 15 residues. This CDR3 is CASSDIRTGQETQYF. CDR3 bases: TGCGCCAGCAGTGACATAAGGACAGGCCAAGAGACCCAGTACTTC.

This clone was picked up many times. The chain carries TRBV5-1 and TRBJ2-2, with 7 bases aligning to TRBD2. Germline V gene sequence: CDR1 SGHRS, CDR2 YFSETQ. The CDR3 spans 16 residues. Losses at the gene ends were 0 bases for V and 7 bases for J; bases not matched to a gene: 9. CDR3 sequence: CASSLAGGRGRGELFF. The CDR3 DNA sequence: TGCGCCAGCAGCTTGGCGGGGGGACGGGGCCGCGGGGAGCTGTTTTTT.

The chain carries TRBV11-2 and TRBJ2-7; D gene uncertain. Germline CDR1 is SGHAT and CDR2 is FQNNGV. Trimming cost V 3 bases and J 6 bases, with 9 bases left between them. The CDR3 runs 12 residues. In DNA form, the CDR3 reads TGTGCCAGCAGCTTGAGAGTATCCGAGCAGTACTTC. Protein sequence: CASSLRVSEQYF.

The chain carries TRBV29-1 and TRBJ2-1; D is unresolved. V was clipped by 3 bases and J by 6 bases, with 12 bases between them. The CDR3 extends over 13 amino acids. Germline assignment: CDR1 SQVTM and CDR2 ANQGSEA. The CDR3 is CSVDGQVINEQFF. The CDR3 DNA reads TGCAGCGTTGATGGGCAGGTAATCAATGAGCAGTTCTTC.

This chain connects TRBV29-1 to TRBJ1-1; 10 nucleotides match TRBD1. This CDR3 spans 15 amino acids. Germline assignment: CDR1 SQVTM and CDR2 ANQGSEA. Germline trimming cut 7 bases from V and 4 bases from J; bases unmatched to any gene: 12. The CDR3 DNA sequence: TGCAGCGCCGCCGAGGACAGGGGGATAGGCACTGAAGCTTTCTTT. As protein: CSAAEDRGIGTEAFF.

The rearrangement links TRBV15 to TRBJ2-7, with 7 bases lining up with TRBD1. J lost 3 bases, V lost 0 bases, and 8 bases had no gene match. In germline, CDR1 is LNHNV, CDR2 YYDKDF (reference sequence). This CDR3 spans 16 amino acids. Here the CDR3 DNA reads TGTGCCACCAGCAGAGACAGGAGAGGGGGCTACTACGAGCAGTACTTC. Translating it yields CATSRDRRGGYYEQYF.

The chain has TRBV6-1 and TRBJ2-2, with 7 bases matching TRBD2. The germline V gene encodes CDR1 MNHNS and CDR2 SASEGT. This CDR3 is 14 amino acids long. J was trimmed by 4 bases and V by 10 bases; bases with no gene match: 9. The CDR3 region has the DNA TGTGCCACCAAGCGGGAAGTGAGCACCGGGGAGCTGTTTTTT. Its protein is CATKREVSTGELFF.

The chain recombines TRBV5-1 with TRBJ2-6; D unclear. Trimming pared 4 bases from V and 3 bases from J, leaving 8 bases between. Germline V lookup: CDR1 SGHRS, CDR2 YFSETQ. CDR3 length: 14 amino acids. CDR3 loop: CASSPIVGANVLTF. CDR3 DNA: TGCGCCAGCAGCCCTATCGTTGGGGCCAACGTCCTGACTTTC.

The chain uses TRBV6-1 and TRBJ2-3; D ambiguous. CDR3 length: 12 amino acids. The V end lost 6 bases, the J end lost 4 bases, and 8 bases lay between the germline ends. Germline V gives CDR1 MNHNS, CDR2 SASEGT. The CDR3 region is CASRTHPDTQYF. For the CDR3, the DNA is TGTGCCAGCAGGACGCACCCAGATACGCAGTATTTT.

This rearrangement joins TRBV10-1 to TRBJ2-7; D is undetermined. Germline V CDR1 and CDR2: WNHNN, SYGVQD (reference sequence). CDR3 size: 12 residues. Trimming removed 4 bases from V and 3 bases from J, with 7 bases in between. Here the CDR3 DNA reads TGCGCCAGCAGTGGACCCGACTACGAGCAGTACTTC. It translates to CASSGPDYEQYF.

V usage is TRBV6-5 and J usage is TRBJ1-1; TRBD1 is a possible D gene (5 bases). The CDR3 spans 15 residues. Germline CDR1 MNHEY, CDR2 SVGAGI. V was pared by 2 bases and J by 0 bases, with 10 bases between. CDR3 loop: CASSYQGVMNTEAFF. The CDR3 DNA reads TGTGCCAGCAGTTACCAGGGAGTCATGAACACTGAAGCTTTCTTT.

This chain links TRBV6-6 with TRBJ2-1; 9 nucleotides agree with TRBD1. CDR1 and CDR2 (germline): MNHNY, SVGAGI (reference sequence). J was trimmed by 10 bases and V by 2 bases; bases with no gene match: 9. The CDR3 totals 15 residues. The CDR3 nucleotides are TGTGCCAGCAGTTACCCGGGACAGGGTACCTCGGAGCAGTTCTTC. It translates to CASSYPGQGTSEQFF.

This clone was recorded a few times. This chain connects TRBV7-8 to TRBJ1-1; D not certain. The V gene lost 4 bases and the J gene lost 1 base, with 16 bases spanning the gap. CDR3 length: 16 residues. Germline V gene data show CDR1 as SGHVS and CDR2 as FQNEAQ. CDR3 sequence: CASSSWAAAGNTEAFF. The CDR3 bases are TGTGCCAGCAGCTCGTGGGCCGCTGCTGGGAACACTGAAGCTTTCTTT.

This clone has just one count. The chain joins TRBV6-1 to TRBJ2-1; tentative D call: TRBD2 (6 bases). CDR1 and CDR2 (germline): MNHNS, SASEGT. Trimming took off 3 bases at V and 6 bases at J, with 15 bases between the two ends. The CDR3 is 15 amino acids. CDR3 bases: TGTGCCAGCAGTGAGCGGGGCCCGGGCCCCAATGAGCAGTTCTTC. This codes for CASSERGPGPNEQFF.

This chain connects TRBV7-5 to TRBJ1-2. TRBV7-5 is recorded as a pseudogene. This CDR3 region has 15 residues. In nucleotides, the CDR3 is TGTGTCAGAAGGAATTCTCCGGGGAGTTTGTCTGGCTACACCTTC. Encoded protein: CVRRNSPGSLSGYTF.

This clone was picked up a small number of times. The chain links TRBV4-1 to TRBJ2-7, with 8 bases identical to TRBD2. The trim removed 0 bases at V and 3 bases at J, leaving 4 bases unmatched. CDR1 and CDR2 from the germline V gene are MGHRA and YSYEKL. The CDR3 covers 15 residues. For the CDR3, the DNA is TGCGCCAGCAGCCAAGAAATAGCGGGGATCTACGAGCAGTACTTC. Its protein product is CASSQEIAGIYEQYF.

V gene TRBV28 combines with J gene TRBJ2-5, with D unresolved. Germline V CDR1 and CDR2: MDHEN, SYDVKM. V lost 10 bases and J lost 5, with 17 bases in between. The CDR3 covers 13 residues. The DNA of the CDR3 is TGTGCCACCGCAAGGCCAGTGCGGGAGACCCAGTACTTC. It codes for CATARPVRETQYF.

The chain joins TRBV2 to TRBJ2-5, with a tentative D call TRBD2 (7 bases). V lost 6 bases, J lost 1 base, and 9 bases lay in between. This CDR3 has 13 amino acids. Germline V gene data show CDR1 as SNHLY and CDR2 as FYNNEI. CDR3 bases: TGTGCCAGCAGGCGGGGGCCCCAAGAGACCCAGTACTTC. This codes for CASRRGPQETQYF.

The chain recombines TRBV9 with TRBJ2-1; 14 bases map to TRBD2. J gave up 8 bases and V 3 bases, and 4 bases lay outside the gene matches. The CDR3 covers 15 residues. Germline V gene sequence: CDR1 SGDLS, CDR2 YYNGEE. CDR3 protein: CASSATSGRAYEQFF. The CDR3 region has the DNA TGTGCCAGCAGCGCGACTAGCGGGAGGGCCTATGAGCAGTTCTTC.

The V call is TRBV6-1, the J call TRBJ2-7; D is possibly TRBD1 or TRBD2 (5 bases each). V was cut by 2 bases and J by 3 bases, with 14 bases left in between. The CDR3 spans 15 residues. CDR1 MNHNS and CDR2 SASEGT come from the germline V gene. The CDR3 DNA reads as TGTGCCAGCAGTGAAAGGGACCTAGGGCTCTACGAGCAGTACTTC. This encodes CASSERDLGLYEQYF.

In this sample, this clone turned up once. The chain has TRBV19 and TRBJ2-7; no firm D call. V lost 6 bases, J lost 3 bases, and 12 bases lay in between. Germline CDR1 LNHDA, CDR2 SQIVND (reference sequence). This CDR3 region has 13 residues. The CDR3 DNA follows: TGTGCCAGTAGCTTTGACGGGCTCTACGAGCAGTACTTC. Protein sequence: CASSFDGLYEQYF.

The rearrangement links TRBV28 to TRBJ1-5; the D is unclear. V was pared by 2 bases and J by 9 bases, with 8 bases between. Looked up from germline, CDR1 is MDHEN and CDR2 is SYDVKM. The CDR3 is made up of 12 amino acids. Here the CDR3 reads CASSLRDPPQHF. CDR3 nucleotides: TGTGCCAGCAGTTTAAGGGATCCGCCCCAGCATTTT.

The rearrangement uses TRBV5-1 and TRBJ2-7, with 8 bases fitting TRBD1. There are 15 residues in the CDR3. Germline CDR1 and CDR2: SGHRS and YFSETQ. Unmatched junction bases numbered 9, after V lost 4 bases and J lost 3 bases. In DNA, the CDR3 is TGCGCCAGCAGCCCTCAGGGGGCAGCGCTCTACGAGCAGTACTTC. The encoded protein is CASSPQGAALYEQYF.

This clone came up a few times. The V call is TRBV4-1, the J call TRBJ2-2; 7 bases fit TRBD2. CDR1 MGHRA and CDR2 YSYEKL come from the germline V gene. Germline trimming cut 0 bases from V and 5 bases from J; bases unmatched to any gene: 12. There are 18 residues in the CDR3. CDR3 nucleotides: TGCGCCAGCAGCCAAGAATGGTGGCGGGAGTTTACAACCGGGGAGCTGTTTTTT. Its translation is CASSQEWWREFTTGELFF.

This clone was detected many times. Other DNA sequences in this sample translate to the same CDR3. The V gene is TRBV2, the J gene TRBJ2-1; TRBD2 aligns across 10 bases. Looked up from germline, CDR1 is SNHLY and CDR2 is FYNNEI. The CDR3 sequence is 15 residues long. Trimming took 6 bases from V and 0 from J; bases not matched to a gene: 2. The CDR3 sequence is CASSASGSSYNEQFF. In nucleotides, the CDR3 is TGTGCCAGCAGCGCTAGCGGGAGCTCCTACAATGAGCAGTTCTTC.

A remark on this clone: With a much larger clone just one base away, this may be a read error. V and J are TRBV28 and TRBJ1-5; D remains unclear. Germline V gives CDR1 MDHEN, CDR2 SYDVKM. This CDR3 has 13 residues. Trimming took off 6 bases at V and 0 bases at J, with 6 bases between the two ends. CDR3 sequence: CASRWSSNQPQHF. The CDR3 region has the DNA TGTGCCAGCAGATGGAGTAGCAATCAGCCCCAGCATTTT.

CDR3 amino acids: CASSQERVFTGELFF. CDR3 sequence (DNA): TGTGCCAGCAGCCAAGAGAGGGTTTTCACCGGGGAGCTGTTTTTT. V is TRBV4-2 and J is TRBJ2-2; D possibly corresponds to TRBD2 (5 bases). This CDR3 is built from 15 residues. V lost 0 bases and J 4 bases, leaving 9 bases between the germline ends. Looked up from germline, CDR1 is LGHNA and CDR2 is YNFKEQ.

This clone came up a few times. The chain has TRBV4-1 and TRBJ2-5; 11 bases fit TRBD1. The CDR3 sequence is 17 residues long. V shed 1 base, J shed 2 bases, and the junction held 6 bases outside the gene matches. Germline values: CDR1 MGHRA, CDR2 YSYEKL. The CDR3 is CASSQGWDRGDQETQYF. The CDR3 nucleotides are TGCGCCAGCAGCCAAGGATGGGACAGGGGGGATCAAGAGACCCAGTACTTC.